This record looks at one TCR beta chain sequence and its context. V lost 6 bases, J lost 6 bases, and 6 bases stayed unmatched. The CDR3 has 15 amino acids. Germline CDR1 MNHEY, CDR2 SMNVEV (reference sequence). Data came from immunoSEQ multiplex PCR; TCRdb stores just in-frame clones and leaves some out. The sample holds roughly 180,000 clones, about 84% seen once. The entry originates in a study of blood T cell repertoires in COVID-19. Background on the study: PBMCs, B-cell-depleted T cells, or T cells provided the cDNA or gDNA that made up the material.

The chain links TRBV27 to TRBJ2-2, with 11 bases that match TRBD2. The receptor comes from a human donor in a cohort sampled during active COVID-19. Sample: peripheral blood. CDR3 in DNA: TGTGCCAGCAGATCCAGTAGCGGGGGGGCCGGGGAGCTGTTTTTT. It is translated as CASRSSSGGAGELFF.